This TCR beta chain originates from a study of CD8+ T cells in alopecia areata. Study at large: Female C3H/HeJ mice aged about 7-11 weeks received skin from spontaneously alopecic C3H/HeJ graft donors aged roughly 6-12 months.

Combined cutaneous lymph node cells underwent sorting by CD4, CD8alpha, NKG2D, NKG2ACE and additional markers. Details on this clone: Its antigen is not known. Gene names follow the mouse nomenclature. The CDR3 end lies 4 residues beyond the end of the read and is filled in from the germline J gene.

V shed 4 bases and J shed 2 bases, with 11 bases lying between them. The length of the CDR3 is 14 residues. CDR1 is FNHDT, CDR2 SITEND, per germline (reference sequence). RNA extraction and reverse transcription yielded cDNA as sequencing template. Sequenced by immunoSEQ multiplex PCR; TCRdb stores in-frame clones only, minus some. This repertoire holds about 270,000 clones, and none appear only once. Broader study findings: Higher clonality was seen in lesional scalp than in normal scalp, especially in alopecia totalis/universalis. Scalp samples also contribute reads from the resident alphabeta T cells found in normal skin. Shared TCR sequences were less clear between patients than in mice, possibly partly from HLA diversity.

The sequenced material came from CD4+ T cells sorted from a lymph node. This clonotype was obtained from a C3H/HeJ mouse with alopecia areata. Mouse MHC haplotype: H2-k. This chain links TRBV19 with TRBJ2-4; D uncertain. Incomplete CDR3 DNA: TGTGCCAGCAGTGCCCCCGCTGTTCAAAAC. Translating gives CASSAPAVQN. Given in full, the CDR3 is CASSAPAVQNTLYF.